This T cell receptor beta chain was identified during a study of regulatory T cells in long-lasting Graves disease. Study-level findings and limits: The TCR repertoire of persistent Graves' patients was less diverse than that of newly diagnosed ones.

At least ten counts were recorded for this clonotype. As yet, its antigen is unknown. As to time point: newly diagnosed GD, antithyroid drugs for less than 3 months. PBMCs were the source of the RNA used for TCR sequencing. According to the study, TCR beta libraries were built with iRepertoire HTBI primers and CDR3-region Arm-PCR. MiXCR, applied by TCRdb to the multiplex PCR reads, yields one record per CDR3 protein. Seen here are hundreds of thousands of distinct CDR3 sequences, 15% to 20% observed once, and the top ten hold roughly 25%. The V end was cut by 2 bases, the J end by 1 base, with 9 bases between. Germline loops: CDR1 KGHSH, CDR2 LQKENI. The CDR3 has 15 amino acids. This same sample was also taken into another study, of T cells in Graves' hyperthyroidism and ophthalmopathy.

The input for sequencing was peripheral blood mononuclear cells (PBMCs), taken at new diagnosis, from a patient treated with antithyroid drugs. The chain has TRBV18 and TRBJ1-5, with D perhaps TRBD1 (6 bases). This TCR was recovered from a woman aged 35-65 years with Graves disease. The CDR3 DNA reads as TGTGCCAGCTCACCAATGGGGGCCAGCAATCAGCCCCAGCATTTT. It yields the protein CASSPMGASNQPQHF.